This is a list of T cell receptor beta chains from one sample in a study of blood T cell repertoires in COVID-19. The repertoire was sequenced with immunoSEQ multiplex PCR; TCRdb's copy has only in-frame clones and lacks some. Of 120,000 to 150,000 clones in the sample, 70% to 90% were seen once. Sequencing was done on a sample of peripheral blood. The source is a human donor in a cohort sampled during active COVID-19. Each CDR3 is given with its conserved first and last residue. The order of the fields is J gene, V gene, clone size, D gene, CDR3 DNA, CDR3 protein. A D gene is named only where the DNA matches it firmly. Part of the rows lack a size; the others show once, few, many or a class for expanded clones.

>TRBJ2-2|TRBV7-6|NA|NA
TGTGCCAGCAGAATGCAGGGGACGCACACCGGGGAGCTGTTTTTT
CASRMQGTHTGELFF
>TRBJ1-4|TRBV18|NA|NA
TGTGCCAGCTCACCCGCCTCGGGGGAACTGTTTTTT
CASSPASGELFF
>TRBJ1-5|TRBV7-2|NA|NA
TGTGCCAGCAGCCCAAGGATGGGGGCGGGCAATCAGCCCCAGCATTTT
CASSPRMGAGNQPQHF
>TRBJ2-7|TRBV2|NA|NA
TGTGCCAGCAGGAACAGGGATCTGTACGAGCAGTACTTC
CASRNRDLYEQYF
>TRBJ2-7|TRBV19|NA|TRBD1
TGTGCCAGTAGGGCTTCGGGACAGGGCACCTACGAGCAGTACTTC
CASRASGQGTYEQYF
>TRBJ2-1|TRBV6-6|NA|TRBD1
TGTGCCAGCAGTCCTCCTGCCCAGGGGGCCAGGGCATTCAATGAGCAGTTCTTC
CASSPPAQGARAFNEQFF
>TRBJ1-2|TRBV29-1|NA|NA
TGCAGCGTTGGCAGGGGCACTAACTATGGCTACACCTTC
CSVGRGTNYGYTF
>TRBJ2-7|TRBV19|NA|TRBD2
TGTGCCAGTACCCCGCGAGCGGGGGAATACGAGCAGTACTTC
CASTPRAGEYEQYF
>TRBJ2-2|TRBV18|NA|NA
TGTGCCAGCTCACCCCCGGGCAGGGCGAACACCGGGGAGCTGTTTTTT
CASSPPGRANTGELFF
>TRBJ2-7|TRBV27|NA|TRBD2
TGTGCCAGCAGTCCGGGACTAGCGGGGATTAACGAGCAGTACTTC
CASSPGLAGINEQYF
>TRBJ1-2|TRBV30|NA|NA
TGTGCCTGGAACAGGAATCAAGGCTACACCTTC
CAWNRNQGYTF
>TRBJ2-7|TRBV6-5|NA|NA
TGTGCCAGCAGTTTGTACAGGGTTTCCTACGAGCAGTACTTC
CASSLYRVSYEQYF
>TRBJ1-5|TRBV15|NA|TRBD1
TGTGCCACCAGCGGACAGGGACAGCCCCAGCATTTT
CATSGQGQPQHF
>TRBJ2-6|TRBV5-1|NA|NA
TGCGCCAGCAGCTCTACGGGGGTAAGCTCTGGGGCCAACGTCCTGACTTTC
CASSSTGVSSGANVLTF
>TRBJ1-3|TRBV19|NA|NA
TGTGCCAGTACCAAAGGGGAGGGGCTTTCGAACACCATATATTTT
CASTKGEGLSNTIYF
>TRBJ1-1|TRBV6-6|NA|NA
TGTGCCAGCAGTTACTCGGCAGGTCCCTTTGAAGCTTTCTTT
CASSYSAGPFEAFF
>TRBJ2-5|TRBV18|NA|NA
TGTGCCAGCTCACCTCGACAGCAAGAGACCCAGTACTTC
CASSPRQQETQYF
>TRBJ1-2|TRBV7-9|NA|TRBD1
TGTGCCAGCAGTCACGCTACAGGGGGCAGCTATGGCTACACCTTC
CASSHATGGSYGYTF
>TRBJ2-3|TRBV20-1|once|TRBD2
TGCAGTGCTAGTGGCGGGGGGCCCACAGATACGCAGTATTTT
CSASGGGPTDTQYF
>TRBJ2-3|TRBV11-2|NA|NA
TGTGCCAGCAGCTCAATACCGGGGACACACACAGATACGCAGTATTTT
CASSSIPGTHTDTQYF
>TRBJ1-1|TRBV19|NA|NA
TGTGCCAGTAGTATTAACAGAAGGGGGACTGAAGCTTTCTTT
CASSINRRGTEAFF
>TRBJ2-5|TRBV27|NA|NA
TGTGCCAGCAGCATTATGTGGGGAGGGGGCCAAGAGACCCAGTACTTC
CASSIMWGGGQETQYF